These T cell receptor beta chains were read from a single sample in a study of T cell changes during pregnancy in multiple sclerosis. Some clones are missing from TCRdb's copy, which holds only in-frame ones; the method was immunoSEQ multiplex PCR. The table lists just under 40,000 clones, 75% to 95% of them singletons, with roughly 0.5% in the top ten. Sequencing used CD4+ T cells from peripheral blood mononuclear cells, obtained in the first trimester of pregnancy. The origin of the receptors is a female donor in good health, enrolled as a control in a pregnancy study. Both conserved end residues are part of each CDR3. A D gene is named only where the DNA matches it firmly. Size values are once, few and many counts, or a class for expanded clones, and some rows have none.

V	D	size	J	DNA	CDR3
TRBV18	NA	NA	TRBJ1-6	TGTGCCAGCTCAGGAGTGGCGGCCCTTAATTCACCCCTCCACTTT	CASSGVAALNSPLHF
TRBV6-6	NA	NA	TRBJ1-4	TGTGCCAGCAGCCCCCAGCGGAGGGGAGGTGAAAAACTGTTTTTT	CASSPQRRGGEKLFF
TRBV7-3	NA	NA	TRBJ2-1	TGTGCCAGCAGCTCACAGGGAAACAATGAGCAGTTCTTC	CASSSQGNNEQFF
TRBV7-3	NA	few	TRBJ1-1	TGTGCCAGCAGCGTGCAGGAGGGCACTGAAGCTTTCTTT	CASSVQEGTEAFF
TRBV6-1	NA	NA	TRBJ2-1	TGTGCCAGCAGTCAGAGGGGGTCCTACAATGAGCAGTTCTTC	CASSQRGSYNEQFF
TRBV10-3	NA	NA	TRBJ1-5	TGTGCCATCAGTGAGGCAGGGGCTACCAATCAGCCCCAGCATTTT	CAISEAGATNQPQHF
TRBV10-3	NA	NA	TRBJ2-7	TGTGCCATCAGTGAGGCCCAGAACTACGAGCAGTACTTC	CAISEAQNYEQYF
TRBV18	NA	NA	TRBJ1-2	TGTGCCAGCTCACCCTGGACAACTGCTAACTATGGCTACACCTTC	CASSPWTTANYGYTF
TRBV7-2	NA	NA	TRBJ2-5	TGTGCCAGCAGCTTAAAACAGCAAGAGACCCAGTACTTC	CASSLKQQETQYF
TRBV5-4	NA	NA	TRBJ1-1	TGTGCCAGCAGCACGGGGGTCCGCGGCTACACTGAAGCTTTCTTT	CASSTGVRGYTEAFF
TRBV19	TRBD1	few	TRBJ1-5	TGTGCCAGTAGTATTGTGACAGGGTCTCAGCCCCAGCATTTT	CASSIVTGSQPQHF
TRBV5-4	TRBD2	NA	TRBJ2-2	TGTGCCAGCAGCGCAATTTCTAGCGGGGGCCTGGGGGAGCTGTTTTTT	CASSAISSGGLGELFF
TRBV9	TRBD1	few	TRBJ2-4	TGTGCCAGCAGCGTAGCTGGGACAGGGGGAAACATTCAGTACTTC	CASSVAGTGGNIQYF
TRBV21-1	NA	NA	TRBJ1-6	TGTGCCAGCAGCAAAGAGCCACCCCTCCACTTT	CASSKEPPLHF
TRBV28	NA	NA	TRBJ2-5	TGTGCCAGCAGTTTGAACCCGACAGGAGGAGAGACCCAGTACTTC	CASSLNPTGGETQYF
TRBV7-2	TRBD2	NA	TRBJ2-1	TGTGCCAGCAGCGCCGCGGCTAGCGGGGGTTACAATGAGCAGTTCTTC	CASSAAASGGYNEQFF
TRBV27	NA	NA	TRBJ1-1	TGTGCCAGCCCTCCCTCGGGGGAAGGTAACACTGAAGCTTTCTTT	CASPPSGEGNTEAFF
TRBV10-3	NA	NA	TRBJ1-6	TGTGCCATCAGTGGTACAGGGCAATACCGCAATTCACCCCTCCACTTT	CAISGTGQYRNSPLHF
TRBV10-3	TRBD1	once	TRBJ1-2	TGTGCCATCAGTGAAGGACAGGGTGGGACCTTC	CAISEGQGGTF
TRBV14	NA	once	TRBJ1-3	TGTGCCAGCAGCCAAGATGGGGCAGGTATCCCCATATATTTT	CASSQDGAGIPIYF
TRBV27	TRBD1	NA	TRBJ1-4	TGTGCCAGCAGTTTGCTTCCGACAGGGGGCAGAGCTAATGAAAAACTGTTTTTT	CASSLLPTGGRANEKLFF
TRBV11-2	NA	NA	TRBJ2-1	TGTGCCAGCAGCTTAGAGGGCGGGGCTGGGTTCTTC	CASSLEGGAGFF
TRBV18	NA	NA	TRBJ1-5	TGTGCCAGCTCCGAAACTTCGGGGAGTGTTCGGGATCAGCCCCAGCATTTT	CASSETSGSVRDQPQHF
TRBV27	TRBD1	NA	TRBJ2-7	TGTGCCAGCAGTTTATCGAGACAGGGGACGAGGCAGTACTTC	CASSLSRQGTRQYF
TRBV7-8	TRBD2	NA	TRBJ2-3	TGTGCCAGCAGCACCGGGACTAGCGGGGGGACAGATACGCAGTATTTT	CASSTGTSGGTDTQYF
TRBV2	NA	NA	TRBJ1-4	TGTGCCAGCAGTGGGGTTGCGGGCACTAATGAAAAACTGTTTTTT	CASSGVAGTNEKLFF
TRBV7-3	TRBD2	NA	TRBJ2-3	TGTGCCAGCGGGACGGGGGGGATCACAGATACGCAGTATTTT	CASGTGGITDTQYF
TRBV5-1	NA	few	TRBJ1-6	TGCGCCAGCAGCTTGATGGGGGCCGTGGATTCACCCCTCCACTTT	CASSLMGAVDSPLHF
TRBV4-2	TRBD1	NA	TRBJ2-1	TGTGCCAGCAGCTACGGGACAGACTCCTACAATGAGCAGTTCTTC	CASSYGTDSYNEQFF
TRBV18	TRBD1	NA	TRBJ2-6	TGTGCCAGCTCAAGACAGGGGACTGGGGCCAACGTCCTGACTTTC	CASSRQGTGANVLTF
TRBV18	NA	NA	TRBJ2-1	TGTGCCAGCTCACCGACCAAGACTTTGTACAATGAGCAGTTCTTC	CASSPTKTLYNEQFF
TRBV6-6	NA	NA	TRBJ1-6	TGTGCCAGCAGGTCCCGGACAGACTCCTATAATTCACCCCTCCACTTT	CASRSRTDSYNSPLHF
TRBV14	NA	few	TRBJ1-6	TGTGCCAGCAGCCAAGCGTGGGGGCGTTCGGGTAATTCACCCCTCCACTTT	CASSQAWGRSGNSPLHF
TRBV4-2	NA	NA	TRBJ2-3	TGTGCCAGCAGCCAAGGGGGGGCAGGGGGTACAGATACGCAGTATTTT	CASSQGGAGGTDTQYF
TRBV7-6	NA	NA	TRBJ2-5	TGTGCCAGCACGGAGACCCAGTACTTC	CASTETQYF
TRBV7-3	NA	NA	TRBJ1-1	TGTGCCAGCAGCTCGGGACAGAACACTGAAGCTTTCTTT	CASSSGQNTEAFF
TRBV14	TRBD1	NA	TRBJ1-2	TGTGCCAGCAGCCCCTACAGGGGGCGCATCGACTATGGCTACACCTTC	CASSPYRGRIDYGYTF
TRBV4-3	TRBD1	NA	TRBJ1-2	TGCGCCAGCAGCCCCCGAACGACAGGGAACTATGGCTACACCTTC	CASSPRTTGNYGYTF
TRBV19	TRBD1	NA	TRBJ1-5	TGTGCCAGTAGTGTGGGACAGGAGCTTCAGCCCCAGCATTTT	CASSVGQELQPQHF
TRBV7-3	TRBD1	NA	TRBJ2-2	TGTGCCAGCAGCTTAATTGGGTGGACAGGGGTTCCCGGGGAGCTGTTTTTT	CASSLIGWTGVPGELFF
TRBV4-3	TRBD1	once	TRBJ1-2	TGCGCCAGCAGCCAAGCCGGCGGGACAGCCGGTGGCTACACCTTC	CASSQAGGTAGGYTF
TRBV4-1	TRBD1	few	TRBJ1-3	TGCGCCAGCAGTGCTGGACAGGACTCTGGAAACACCATATATTTT	CASSAGQDSGNTIYF
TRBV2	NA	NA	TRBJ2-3	TGTGCCAGCAGTGAACGAGACACTCGCCAGAATACGCAGTATTTT	CASSERDTRQNTQYF
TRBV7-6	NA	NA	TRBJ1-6	TGTGCCAGCAGCTTAGACCAGGGGTTAAGGTCACCCCTCCACTTT	CASSLDQGLRSPLHF
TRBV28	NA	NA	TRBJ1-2	TGTGCCAGCAGTTTCGGACAGAGCTATGGCTACACCTTC	CASSFGQSYGYTF
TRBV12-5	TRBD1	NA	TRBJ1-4	TGTGCTAGTGGGGAATCGACAGGGGGGAATGAAAAACTGTTTTTT	CASGESTGGNEKLFF
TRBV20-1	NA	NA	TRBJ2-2	TGCAGTGCCGCTAAATCCGGGGAGCTGTTTTTT	CSAAKSGELFF
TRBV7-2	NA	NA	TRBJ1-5	TGTGCCAGCAGCTTACAGGGCGCGGGCAATCAGCCCCAGCATTTT	CASSLQGAGNQPQHF
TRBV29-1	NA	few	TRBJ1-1	TGCAGCGCCTTCGCGGGGGGGGCCGACACTGAAGCTTTCTTT	CSAFAGGADTEAFF
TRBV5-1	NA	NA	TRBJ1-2	TGCGCCAGCAGCTTTTCCGGTGGCGGCGATTATGGCTACACCTTC	CASSFSGGGDYGYTF
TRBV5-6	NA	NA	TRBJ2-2	TGTGCCAGCAGCCCCGAAGGGGAGGGGGGCACCGGGGAGCTGTTTTTT	CASSPEGEGGTGELFF
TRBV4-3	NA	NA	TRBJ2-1	TGCGCCAGCAGCCAATTGAGGGTAGCCGCGGGTCCTACCTCCTACAATGAGCAGTTCTTC	CASSQLRVAAGPTSYNEQFF
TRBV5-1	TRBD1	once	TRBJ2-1	TGCGCCAGCAGTCAGGGACAGGGGGTTGGGTCCTACAATGAGCAGTTCTTC	CASSQGQGVGSYNEQFF
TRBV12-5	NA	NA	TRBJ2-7	TGTGCTAGTGGTTTGTCCCAGGCCCGCTACGAGCAGTACTTC	CASGLSQARYEQYF
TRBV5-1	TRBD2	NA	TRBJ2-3	TGCGCCAGCAGCTTAGCCCCGACTAGCGGGGGGGCAGATACGCAGTATTTT	CASSLAPTSGGADTQYF
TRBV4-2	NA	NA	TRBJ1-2	TGTGCCAGCAGCCAAGAGGGGTTGGCAGGGCCGTATGGCTACACCTTC	CASSQEGLAGPYGYTF
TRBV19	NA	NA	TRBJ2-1	TGTGCCAGTACTGACTTGAATTCCAATGAGCAGTTCTTC	CASTDLNSNEQFF
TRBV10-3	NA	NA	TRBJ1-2	TGTGCCATCAGTGCCGTGACAGGAACTAACTATGGCTACACCTTC	CAISAVTGTNYGYTF
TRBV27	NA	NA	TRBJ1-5	TGTGCCAGCAGAACGGGGGGTCAGCCCCAGCATTTT	CASRTGGQPQHF